The 26 T cell receptor beta chains presented below share a single source sample, sequenced in a study of blood T cell repertoires in COVID-19 (TCRdb year 2020). The library was generated by the immunoSEQ multiplex PCR assay. This is the immuneACCESS table as TCRdb keeps it, with only in-frame sequences that have V and J called. A part of the clones is gone; compared with another copy, unresolved V genes explain less than half, and the rest is unexplained. This sample has about 100,000 clones in its table, and 85% of those were observed once. Around 2% of the sample belongs to the ten largest clones. The sample consisted of peripheral blood. The receptors stem from a woman aged 70-85 years with active or convalescent COVID-19.

The rearrangement uses TRBV7-8 and TRBJ1-6; perhaps TRBD1 as D (5 bases). CDR3 length: 15 amino acids. Trimming left V 2 bases short and J 6 bases short, with 11 bases between. Germline-derived CDR1 and CDR2 are SGHVS and FQNEAQ. The CDR3, as DNA: TGTGCCAGCAGCTTATTATGGGGCGCTAATTCACCCCTCCACTTT. Protein sequence: CASSLLWGANSPLHF.

The genes are TRBV6-2 or TRBV6-3 and TRBJ2-5, with 7 nucleotides matching TRBD1. The germline V gene encodes CDR1 MNHEY and CDR2 SVGEGT. The V and J ends lost 4 bases and 5 bases, in that order; junction bases with no gene match: 4. CDR3 size: 13 residues. In DNA, the CDR3 is TGTGCCAGCAGTTTGGACAGGCATGAGACCCAGTACTTC. This sequence encodes CASSLDRHETQYF.

The J gene is TRBJ1-4, the V gene TRBV25-1; 10 bases match TRBD1. Germline CDR1 is MGHDK and CDR2 is SYGVNS. Trimming took 3 bases from V and 0 from J; bases not matched to a gene: 1. This CDR3 is built from 16 residues. Here the CDR3 DNA reads TGTGCCAGCAGTGACGGACAGGGGGCAACTAATGAAAAACTGTTTTTT. Its translation: CASSDGQGATNEKLFF.

This clone occurred a few times. This rearrangement joins TRBV28 to TRBJ1-2; maybe TRBD1 (5 bases). Germline CDR1 and CDR2: MDHEN and SYDVKM. Trimming took 5 bases from V and 4 from J, leaving 14 bases between them. The CDR3 contains 14 residues. CDR3 sequence: CASSPGGGSYGYTF. The CDR3 nucleotides read TGTGCCAGCAGTCCCGGGGGAGGGAGCTATGGCTACACCTTC.

The chain couples TRBV7-2 to TRBJ2-7; D might be TRBD1 (5 bases). There are 14 residues in the CDR3. With 4 bases removed from V and 0 bases from J, the gap between germline ends came to 10 bases. CDR1 is SGHTA and CDR2 is FQGNSA in the germline V gene. The chain's CDR3 is CASSSRQSSYEQYF. DNA for the CDR3: TGTGCCAGCAGCTCCCGACAGAGCTCCTACGAGCAGTACTTC. The full variable domain, rest sourced from reference TRBV7-2 and TRBJ2-7, is GAGVSQSPSNKVTEKGKDVELRCDPISGHTALYWYRQSLGQGLEFLIYFQGNSAPDKSGLPSDRFSAERTGGSVSTLTIQRTQQEDSAVYLCASSSRQSSYEQYFGPGTRLTVT.

The chain couples TRBV19 to TRBJ1-4; 7 nucleotides align to TRBD1. This CDR3 has 14 residues. V trimming: 9 bases; J trimming: 7 bases; junction bases outside the gene matches: 11. CDR1 is LNHDA and CDR2 is SQIVND in the germline V gene (reference sequence). The CDR3 protein is CASNRQGSSEKLFF. CDR3 bases: TGTGCCAGCAATCGACAGGGCTCCTCTGAAAAACTGTTTTTT. The variable domain in full, with the rest retrieved from reference TRBV19 and TRBJ1-4, is DGGITQSPKYLFRKEGQNVTLSCEQNLNHDAMYWYRQDPGQGLRLIYYSQIVNDFQKGDIAEGYSVSREKKESFPLTVTSAQKNPTAFYLCASNRQGSSEKLFFGSGTQLSVL.

This clone was counted a single time. The chain uses TRBV7-2 and TRBJ1-1; D remains unclear. This CDR3 spans 15 amino acids. Per the germline V gene, CDR1 is SGHTA and CDR2 is FQGNSA. V shed 1 base and J shed 1 base, with 10 bases lying between them. Here the CDR3 reads CASSLVGGSNTEAFF. DNA of the CDR3: TGTGCCAGCAGCTTAGTTGGCGGATCGAACACTGAAGCTTTCTTT. Combining the CDR3 with reference TRBV7-2 and TRBJ1-1 gives the whole variable domain GAGVSQSPSNKVTEKGKDVELRCDPISGHTALYWYRQSLGQGLEFLIYFQGNSAPDKSGLPSDRFSAERTGGSVSTLTIQRTQQEDSAVYLCASSLVGGSNTEAFFGQGTRLTVV.

The gene calls are TRBV4-1 and TRBJ2-2; D is unclear. V was clipped by 3 bases and J by 6 bases, with 17 bases between them. Germline CDR1 is MGHRA and CDR2 is YSYEKL. This CDR3 contains 16 residues. CDR3 coding DNA: TGCGCCAGCAGCCATCCCCCCCCAGGAACGGCCGGGGAGCTGTTTTTT. Amino acid sequence: CASSHPPPGTAGELFF.

This sequence joins TRBV5-1 and TRBJ1-1, with 9 positions matching TRBD1. The CDR3 extends over 18 amino acids. Germline trimming cut 4 bases from V and 1 base from J; bases unmatched to any gene: 14. CDR1 and CDR2 (germline): SGHRS, YFSETQ. The DNA for the CDR3 is TGCGCCAGCAGCCCCCGAGCCACAGGGGGCTGGACGAACACTGAAGCTTTCTTT. Its protein product is CASSPRATGGWTNTEAFF.

The rearrangement uses TRBV7-9 and TRBJ1-4; D is unclear. Trimming stripped 6 bases from V and 0 bases from J, with 11 bases between. Germline CDR1 reads SEHNR; CDR2 reads FQNEAQ (reference sequence). The CDR3 totals 15 residues. CDR3 sequence (DNA): TGTGCCAGCAGTCGGGTGTCTGCAACTAATGAAAAACTGTTTTTT. Translating gives CASSRVSATNEKLFF.

As to this clone: At the DNA level, this CDR3 is encoded by other sequences in the same sample as well. The chain joins TRBV18 to TRBJ2-5; 9 nucleotides match TRBD2. V gave up 3 bases and J gave up 3 bases; unmatched junction bases: 5. The CDR3 loop spans 15 amino acids. Per the germline V gene, CDR1 is KGHSH and CDR2 is LQKENI. This chain's CDR3 is CASSPGLAGEETQYF. CDR3 nucleotides: TGTGCCAGCTCACCGGGACTAGCTGGAGAAGAGACCCAGTACTTC. Combining the CDR3 with reference TRBV18 and TRBJ2-5 gives the whole variable domain NAGVMQNPRHLVRRRGQEARLRCSPMKGHSHVYWYRQLPEEGLKFMVYLQKENIIDESGMPKERFSAEFPKEGPSILRIQQVVRGDSAAYFCASSPGLAGEETQYFGPGTRLLVL.

The gene calls are TRBV27 and TRBJ2-7, with TRBD1 matching over 9 bases. CDR1 is MNHEY and CDR2 is SMNVEV in the germline V gene (reference sequence). This CDR3 comprises 15 residues. V was clipped by 5 bases and J by 3 bases; unmatched bases: 8. CDR3 residues: CASSGYVGQGYEQYF. The CDR3 bases are TGTGCCAGCAGTGGGTATGTGGGACAGGGCTACGAGCAGTACTTC.

The CDR3 DNA reads as TGTGCCAGCAGCCAACAAAACATGATTTCTGAAGCTTTCTTT. Protein sequence: CASSQQNMISEAFF. The chain links TRBV3-1 (or the pseudogene TRBV3-2) to TRBJ1-1, with no clear D. V was trimmed by 2 bases and J by 6 bases, leaving 13 bases between them. There are 14 residues in the CDR3. Germline CDR1 reads LGHDT; CDR2 reads YNNKEL (reference sequence).

The chain is built from TRBV30 and TRBJ1-2; D perhaps matches TRBD1 (5 bases). The CDR3 runs to 12 residues. Germline CDR1 reads GTSNPN; CDR2 reads SVGIG (reference sequence). V dropped 1 base and J dropped 4 bases, with 7 bases sitting between them. The CDR3 nucleotides are TGTGCCTGGAGTGGCGGGACCTATGGCTACACCTTC. This translates into CAWSGGTYGYTF.

V and J are TRBV7-2 and TRBJ2-3, with D perhaps TRBD2 (5 bases). This CDR3 is 13 amino acids long. Germline V gives CDR1 SGHTA, CDR2 FQGNSA. Trimming stripped 3 bases from V and 5 bases from J, with 9 bases between. The CDR3 DNA reads as TGTGCCAGCAGCTTCTCCCGGGGAGATACGCAGTATTTT. Protein sequence: CASSFSRGDTQYF.

This sequence joins TRBV7-2 and TRBJ1-1; D gene ambiguous. Trimming pared 6 bases from V and 3 bases from J, leaving 14 bases between. Germline values: CDR1 SGHTA, CDR2 FQGNSA. The CDR3 loop spans 14 amino acids. The CDR3 spells CASRFVNGDTEAFF. The CDR3 DNA sequence: TGTGCCAGCAGATTCGTGAACGGGGACACTGAAGCTTTCTTT.

This clone was found once. The chain is built from TRBV11-2 and TRBJ2-5; 11 bases agree with TRBD2. There are 16 residues in the CDR3. Per the germline V gene, CDR1 is SGHAT and CDR2 is FQNNGV. V lost 5 bases and J lost 2; bases outside the gene matches: 7. This CDR3 is CASSILAGGTQETQYF. CDR3 nucleotides: TGTGCCAGCAGCATCCTAGCGGGAGGTACACAAGAGACCCAGTACTTC.

V is TRBV11-2 and J is TRBJ2-2; D may be TRBD2 (6 bases). This CDR3 has 16 residues. Trimming took 7 bases from V and 4 from J, leaving 19 bases between them. Germline V gene lookup returns CDR1 SGHAT and CDR2 FQNNGV. The CDR3 DNA follows: TGTGCCAGCACCCCCGATGGGAGGACCCGCACCGGGGAGCTGTTTTTT. Its protein is CASTPDGRTRTGELFF.

The chain uses TRBV7-2 and TRBJ1-3; a weak D match, TRBD1 (6 bases). This CDR3 has 16 residues. The germline gives CDR1 SGHTA, CDR2 FQGNSA. V lost 0 bases, J lost 2 bases, and 11 bases lay in between. CDR3 amino acids: CASSLAGAGAGNTIYF. The CDR3 DNA is TGTGCCAGCAGCTTAGCTGGGGCAGGGGCTGGAAACACCATATATTTT.

This chain uses TRBV6-6 with TRBJ1-2, with a weak D call TRBD1 (5 bases). The CDR3 is 13 residues long. Between the trimmed V and J ends, which lost 4 bases and 4 bases, there was a span of 10 bases. CDR1 is MNHNY, CDR2 SVGAGI, per germline (reference sequence). The CDR3 loop reads CASSSPGVYGYTF. The DNA of the CDR3 is TGTGCCAGCAGTTCGCCGGGGGTCTATGGCTACACCTTC.

The rearrangement uses TRBV5-4 and TRBJ2-2; 13 bases agree with TRBD2. V trimming: 4 bases; J trimming: 3 bases; junction bases outside the gene matches: 9. The CDR3 consists of 18 residues. Germline loops: CDR1 SGHNT, CDR2 YYREEE (reference sequence). The CDR3 loop reads CASSKTSGGSTYTGELFF. The CDR3 coding sequence is TGTGCCAGCAGCAAGACTAGCGGGGGGTCCACTTACACCGGGGAGCTGTTTTTT.

This chain uses TRBV5-5 with TRBJ2-7; TRBD1 aligns across 10 bases. CDR1 and CDR2 (germline): SGHKS, YYEKEE (reference sequence). V shed 0 bases and J 2 bases; nucleotides not matched to a gene: 5. The CDR3 consists of 16 residues. This CDR3 is CASSLGSGTGAYEQYF. The CDR3 nucleotides are TGTGCCAGCAGCTTGGGATCGGGGACAGGGGCCTACGAGCAGTACTTC.

In its sample, this clone was seen once. This chain connects TRBV7-9 to TRBJ1-2; 8 positions match TRBD1. This CDR3 is built from 18 residues. Looked up from germline, CDR1 is SEHNR and CDR2 is FQNEAQ (reference sequence). J was trimmed by 7 bases and V by 5 bases; bases with no gene match: 21. CDR3: CASSPLGVGRGPIAGYTF. CDR3 coding DNA: TGTGCCAGCAGCCCCCTTGGGGTAGGCAGGGGGCCAATCGCTGGCTACACCTTC.

The rearrangement uses TRBV3-1 (or the pseudogene TRBV3-2) and TRBJ2-1; D gene uncertain. V lost 0 bases and J lost 4, with 10 bases in between. The CDR3 runs to 15 residues. Germline V gene data show CDR1 as LGHDT and CDR2 as YNNKEL (reference sequence). The CDR3 nucleotides are TGTGCCAGCAGCCAAGATTTGCAGGTTTACAATGAGCAGTTCTTC. It translates to CASSQDLQVYNEQFF.

The rearrangement links TRBV2 to TRBJ1-5; D perhaps matches TRBD1 (5 bases). V was shortened by 2 bases and J by 0 bases, with 14 bases between the two germline ends. The germline CDR1 and CDR2 sequences are SNHLY and FYNNEI. CDR3 length equals 17 residues. The CDR3: CASSEKGSQASNQPQHF. CDR3 DNA sequence: TGTGCCAGCAGTGAAAAGGGGTCGCAGGCTAGCAATCAGCCCCAGCATTTT.

This chain connects TRBV25-1 to TRBJ2-1; possible D gene TRBD2, 5 bases. The CDR3 contains 14 residues. Trimming shortened V by 6 bases and J by 8 bases, and 17 bases separated the two germline ends. The germline V gene has CDR1 MGHDK and CDR2 SYGVNS. CDR3 loop: CASSPGLSRDEQFF. CDR3 in DNA: TGTGCCAGCAGCCCGGGGTTATCTCGGGATGAGCAGTTCTTC.